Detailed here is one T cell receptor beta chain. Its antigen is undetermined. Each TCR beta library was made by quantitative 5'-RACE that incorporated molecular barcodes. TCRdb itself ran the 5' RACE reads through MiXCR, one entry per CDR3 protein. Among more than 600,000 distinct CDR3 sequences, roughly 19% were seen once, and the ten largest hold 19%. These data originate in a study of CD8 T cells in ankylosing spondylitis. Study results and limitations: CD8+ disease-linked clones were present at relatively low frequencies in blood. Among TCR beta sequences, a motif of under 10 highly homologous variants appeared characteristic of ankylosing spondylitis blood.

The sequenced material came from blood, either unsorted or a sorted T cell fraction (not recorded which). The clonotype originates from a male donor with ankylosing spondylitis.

CDR3 region: CASSLVGWRTGNTIYF. The CDR3 DNA reads as TGTGCCAGCAGCTTAGTAGGGTGGAGAACTGGAAACACCATATATTTT. The chain carries TRBV7-8 and TRBJ1-3; D call uncertain. The V end lost 1 base, the J end lost 2 bases, and 12 bases lay between the germline ends. Germline CDR1 SGHVS, CDR2 FQNEAQ. This CDR3 spans 16 amino acids.